These T cell receptor beta chains were read from a single sample in a study of OX40 agonist ivuxolimab in advanced cancers. The data were produced by immunoSEQ multiplex PCR, yet TCRdb's version contains in-frame clones alone and is incomplete. Of around 110,000 clones in the sample, approximately 89% were seen once. The specimen was CD4+ or CD8+ T cells sorted from blood, collected in a trial of the OX40 agonist ivuxolimab. The origin of the receptors is an adult with an advanced solid tumor such as melanoma, head and neck, liver or kidney cancer. Each CDR3 is given with its conserved first and last residue. D genes are given only for firm matches. Expanded clones are given a class, and other clones once, few, many or no size at all.

V,D,size,J,CDR3,DNA
TRBV18,.,.,TRBJ1-1,CASSPPPGDTEAFF,TGTGCCAGCTCACCACCCCCAGGGGATACTGAAGCTTTCTTT
TRBV7-3,.,.,TRBJ2-1,CASSLNLHNEQFF,TGTGCCAGCAGCTTAAATCTCCACAATGAGCAGTTCTTC
TRBV5-4,TRBD2,.,TRBJ2-5,CASSPSRLAGQETQYF,TGTGCCAGCAGCCCATCCCGACTAGCGGGACAAGAGACCCAGTACTTC
TRBV10-3,.,.,TRBJ1-1,CAISKNQDREAFF,TGTGCCATCAGTAAGAATCAAGACAGGGAAGCTTTCTTT
TRBV10-3,TRBD2,.,TRBJ2-3,CAISGRTSSTDTQYF,TGTGCCATTAGCGGGAGGACCTCTAGCACAGATACGCAGTATTTT
TRBV6-1,.,.,TRBJ1-5,CASTSEGVVQPQHF,TGTGCCAGCACCTCAGAGGGGGTGGTTCAGCCCCAGCATTTT
TRBV6-1,.,.,TRBJ1-1,CAGSLGGVTEAFF,TGTGCCGGGAGCCTTGGTGGGGTCACTGAAGCTTTCTTT
TRBV9,.,.,TRBJ1-2,CASSDGEGNFYGYTF,TGTGCCAGCAGCGACGGGGAGGGAAACTTCTATGGCTACACCTTC
TRBV7-2,.,.,TRBJ2-2,CASRDRVNGELFF,TGTGCCAGCAGGGATAGGGTGAACGGGGAGCTGTTTTTT
TRBV7-9,TRBD1,.,TRBJ2-7,CASSWDSLYEQYF,TGTGCCAGCAGCTGGGACAGCCTCTACGAGCAGTACTTC
TRBV27,.,.,TRBJ1-1,CASSLLGWGTEAFF,TGTGCCAGCAGTTTACTGGGTTGGGGCACTGAAGCTTTCTTT
TRBV9,TRBD2,.,TRBJ2-3,CASSVALAGADTQYF,TGTGCCAGCAGCGTAGCTCTAGCGGGAGCAGATACGCAGTATTTT
TRBV7-2,.,.,TRBJ1-5,CASSSTGNAQPQHF,TGTGCCAGCAGCTCCACAGGGAACGCTCAGCCCCAGCATTTT
TRBV11-2,TRBD2,.,TRBJ2-3,CASSSFLRTSGMDTQYF,TGTGCCAGCAGCTCCTTCCTAAGGACTAGCGGGATGGATACGCAGTATTTT
TRBV7-2,TRBD2,.,TRBJ2-1,CASTVSGSGNEQFF,TGTGCCAGCACCGTTAGCGGGAGTGGCAATGAGCAGTTCTTC
TRBV7-9,.,.,TRBJ1-4,CASSFQAFNEKLFF,TGTGCCAGCAGCTTTCAGGCCTTTAATGAAAAACTGTTTTTT
TRBV7-2,TRBD1,.,TRBJ2-7,CASSARQGEQYF,TGTGCCAGCAGCGCGCGACAGGGCGAGCAGTACTTC
TRBV6-5,.,once,TRBJ1-1,CASSYSLGTVNTEAFF,TGTGCCAGCAGTTACTCGCTGGGGACGGTGAACACTGAAGCTTTCTTT
TRBV9,TRBD1,.,TRBJ1-4,CASSELGQGNEKLFF,TGTGCCAGCAGCGAGCTGGGACAGGGGAATGAAAAACTGTTTTTT
TRBV9,.,.,TRBJ2-5,CASSTMGETQYF,TGTGCCAGCAGCACCATGGGAGAGACCCAGTACTTC
TRBV6-6,.,.,TRBJ2-7,CASSPDVYEQYF,TGTGCCAGCAGTCCGGACGTCTACGAGCAGTACTTC
TRBV5-1,.,.,TRBJ2-2,CASSLGGTNTGELFF,TGCGCCAGCAGCCTTGGTGGGACAAACACCGGGGAGCTGTTTTTT
TRBV27,TRBD2,.,TRBJ2-7,CASSPGSGRSSYEQYF,TGTGCCAGCAGTCCAGGCAGCGGGAGGTCCTCCTACGAGCAGTACTTC
TRBV5-1,TRBD2,.,TRBJ2-7,CASNPHGTSGSYEQYF,TGCGCCAGCAACCCACATGGGACTAGCGGTTCCTACGAGCAGTACTTC
TRBV7-6,.,.,TRBJ1-2,CASSPTGPYGYTF,TGTGCCAGCAGCCCCACAGGCCCGTATGGCTACACCTTC
TRBV6-5,TRBD2,once,TRBJ2-7,CASSRRTSGVYEQYF,TGTGCCAGCAGTAGGAGGACTAGCGGAGTCTACGAGCAGTACTTC
TRBV18,TRBD2,.,TRBJ2-1,CASSRTSGRDTNNEQFF,TGTGCCAGCTCACGGACTAGCGGGAGGGATACGAACAATGAGCAGTTCTTC
TRBV18,TRBD1,.,TRBJ2-3,CASSPQQGDDTQYF,TGTGCCAGCTCCCCACAACAGGGGGACGATACGCAGTATTTT
TRBV6-4,.,.,TRBJ1-1,CASSDETNTEAFF,TGTGCCAGCAGTGACGAGACGAACACTGAAGCTTTCTTT
TRBV9,.,.,TRBJ2-2,CASSVVGRGYTGELFF,TGTGCCAGCAGCGTAGTAGGAAGGGGCTACACCGGGGAGCTGTTTTTT
TRBV18,.,few,TRBJ1-2,CASSPPSRGDYGYTF,TGTGCCAGCTCACCACCATCCAGGGGCGACTATGGCTACACCTTC
TRBV7-9,.,.,TRBJ2-3,CASSLAADTQYF,TGTGCCAGCAGCTTAGCGGCTGATACGCAGTATTTT
TRBV7-3,TRBD2,.,TRBJ2-3,CASSSGTSGDTQYF,TGTGCCAGCAGCTCAGGGACTAGCGGAGATACGCAGTATTTT
TRBV7-2,.,.,TRBJ1-5,CASSRESSNQPQHF,TGTGCCAGCAGCCGGGAGAGTAGCAATCAGCCCCAGCATTTT
TRBV27,.,.,TRBJ2-3,CASSSMTSYTDTQYF,TGTGCCAGCAGTTCCATGACCTCGTACACAGATACGCAGTATTTT
TRBV30,TRBD2,.,TRBJ2-3,CAWTLGLAADTQYF,TGTGCCTGGACGTTGGGACTAGCGGCAGATACGCAGTATTTT
TRBV28,.,.,TRBJ1-5,CASSLYSPRNQPQHF,TGTGCCAGCAGTTTATATTCCCCAAGGAATCAGCCCCAGCATTTT
TRBV28,TRBD1,.,TRBJ2-2,CASSLSGTGVGELFF,TGTGCCAGCAGTTTGTCCGGGACAGGGGTCGGGGAGCTGTTTTTT
TRBV2,.,.,TRBJ1-5,CASGDTNKYQPQHF,TGTGCCAGCGGGGACACCAACAAGTATCAGCCCCAGCATTTT
TRBV28,.,.,TRBJ1-1,CASTGAANTEAFF,TGTGCCAGCACCGGGGCGGCGAACACTGAAGCTTTCTTT
TRBV6-6,.,few,TRBJ2-3,CASSGSTDTQYF,TGTGCCTCTTCTGGTAGCACAGATACGCAGTATTTT
TRBV5-6,TRBD1,.,TRBJ2-2,CASSVWTGVGTGELFF,TGTGCCAGCAGCGTATGGACAGGGGTCGGCACCGGGGAGCTGTTTTTT
TRBV6-6,.,.,TRBJ1-2,CASSLGGVGGYTF,TGTGCCAGCAGCCTCGGGGGGGTGGGCGGCTACACCTTC
TRBV14,TRBD2,.,TRBJ2-5,CASSPPGLAGGRTQYF,TGTGCCAGCAGCCCCCCGGGACTAGCGGGAGGTCGGACCCAGTACTTC
TRBV19,TRBD1,.,TRBJ1-5,CASSSHTQGRTTPQHF,TGTGCCAGTAGTTCACACACACAGGGGAGAACCACTCCCCAGCATTTT